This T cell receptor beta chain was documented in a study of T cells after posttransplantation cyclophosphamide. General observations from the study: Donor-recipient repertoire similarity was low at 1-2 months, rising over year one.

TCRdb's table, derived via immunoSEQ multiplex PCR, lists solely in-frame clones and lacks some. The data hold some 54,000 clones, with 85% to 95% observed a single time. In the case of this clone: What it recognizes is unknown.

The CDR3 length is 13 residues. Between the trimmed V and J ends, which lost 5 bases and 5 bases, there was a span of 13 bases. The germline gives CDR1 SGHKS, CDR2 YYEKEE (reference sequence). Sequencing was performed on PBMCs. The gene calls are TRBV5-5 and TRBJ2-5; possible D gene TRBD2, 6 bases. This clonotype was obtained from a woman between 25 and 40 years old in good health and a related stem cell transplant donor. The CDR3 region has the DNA TGTGCCAGCAGATATGGAGGGACGGAGACCCAGTACTTC. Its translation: CASRYGGTETQYF.